This TCR beta chain was identified in a study of beta chain features in type 1 diabetes. Whole-study findings and limits: Moderate but significant shortening of TCRB CDR3s was recorded in all four CD4+ subsets from Type 1 diabetes patients.

Central memory, naive, regulatory and stem cell-like memory CD4+ cells were sorted by CD45RO/CCR7/CD25/CD127/CD95/CD27. This clone showed up just a few times. As yet, its antigen is unknown. Since all of the isolated RNA was reverse transcribed, expressed TCRB transcripts were what got sequenced. TCRdb's copy holds only in-frame clones and misses some; the assay was immunoSEQ multiplex PCR. The repertoire holds a few hundred thousand clones, with over 9.5% as singletons. Germline V gene data show CDR1 as SQVTM and CDR2 as ANQGSEA. This CDR3 comprises 14 residues. V dropped 6 bases and J dropped 6; count of bases not matched to a gene: 11.

Source material: naive CD4+ T cells from blood. V usage is TRBV29-1 and J usage is TRBJ2-3; 8 positions agree with TRBD2. The TCR was taken from a woman aged 18-29 years with type 1 diabetes. The CDR3 here is CSVGLASGRDTQYF. As DNA, the CDR3 is TGCAGCGTCGGACTAGCCTCGGGAAGGGATACGCAGTATTTT.